Shown below are 13 T cell receptor beta chains from a single sample sequenced in a study of metastatic and nonmetastatic thyroid tumors. All patients reached thyroid surgery having received no treatment beforehand. Through MiXCR, TCRdb re-clonotyped the PCR reads. Of about 60,000 clones in the sample, 15% to 20% were seen once. The sequenced material came from blood. These receptor sequences come from a male donor with papillary thyroid cancer or a benign thyroid nodule (not recorded which). Some clones in this sample may be carry-over from other donors' samples.

V is TRBV6-4 and J is TRBJ2-1; a possible D gene is TRBD2 (6 bases). V was trimmed by 0 bases and J by 8 bases, leaving 23 bases between them. This CDR3 has 18 amino acids. CDR1 is MRHNA and CDR2 is SNTAGT in the germline V gene. CDR3 in amino acids: CASSDSLGLAGGPYEQFF. The CDR3 region has the DNA TGTGCCAGCAGTGACTCCTTAGGGCTAGCAGGAGGGCCCTATGAGCAGTTCTTC.

A remark on this clone: This may arise from a read error, as a much more abundant clone is one base away. Other DNA sequences in the same sample also yield this CDR3. This chain links TRBV20-1 with TRBJ2-2, with D perhaps TRBD2 (5 bases). Germline CDR1 and CDR2: DFQATT and SNEGSKA (reference sequence). The CDR3 has 14 residues. The CDR3 DNA sequence: TGCAGTGCCAGAGTACGGGGAAACACCGGAGAGCTGTTTTTT. This gives the protein CSARVRGNTGELFF.

This clone was seen at least ten times. The chain joins TRBV28 to TRBJ2-2; TRBD1 is a possible D gene (6 bases). Trimming pared 7 bases from V and 3 bases from J, leaving 15 bases between. This CDR3 has 15 residues. Germline lookup yields CDR1 MDHEN and CDR2 SYDVKM. As DNA, the CDR3 is TGTGCCAGCATTTCCAACAGGGACCACACCGGGGAGCTGTTTTTT. It encodes CASISNRDHTGELFF.

V and J are TRBV7-3 and TRBJ2-5; tentative D call: TRBD1 (6 bases). From germline, CDR1 is SGHTA and CDR2 FQGTGA. V lost 7 bases, J lost 2 bases, and 17 bases lay in between. CDR3 length equals 15 residues. The CDR3 loop reads CASIKGVGPQETQYF. DNA of the CDR3: TGTGCCAGCATCAAGGGGGTCGGACCACAAGAGACCCAGTACTTC.

This clone was counted many times. The chain recombines TRBV15 with TRBJ2-5, with 7 positions matching TRBD2. This CDR3 has 14 residues. The ends lost 8 bases at V and 2 bases at J; junction bases unmatched: 8. CDR1 and CDR2 from the germline V gene are LNHNV and YYDKDF (reference sequence). DNA of the CDR3: TGTGCCACCTCTCGAGCGGGGTTACAAGAGACCCAGTACTTC. The encoded protein is CATSRAGLQETQYF.

Worth noting for this clone: A much bigger clone sits one base away, suggesting this may be a read error. The V call is TRBV6-1, the J call TRBJ2-3; D is perhaps TRBD2 (8 bases). This CDR3 spans 17 amino acids. Germline-derived CDR1 and CDR2 are MNHNS and SASEGT. The CDR3 sequence: CASSEGRSGDSTGTQYF. CDR3 bases: TGTGCCAGCAGTGAAGGGCGTAGCGGGGACAGCACAGGTACGCAGTATTTT.

The gene calls are TRBV11-1 and TRBJ1-3, with 8 bases aligning to TRBD1. The CDR3 sequence is 17 residues long. Trimming removed 5 bases from V and 6 bases from J; junction bases left unmatched: 15. Germline values: CDR1 SGHAT, CDR2 FQDESV (reference sequence). Here the CDR3 reads CASSHPRTGRNVNTIYF. Written as DNA, the CDR3 is TGTGCCAGCAGCCACCCCAGGACAGGGAGAAACGTAAACACCATATATTTT.

In its sample, this clone was seen many times. DNA for the CDR3: TGTGCCAGCAGTGAAGCCAGCGGGGGGGCCGCGGATGAGCAGTTCTTC. Protein product: CASSEASGGAADEQFF. The chain combines TRBV6-4 with TRBJ2-1; 10 nucleotides align to TRBD2. The ends lost 3 bases at V and 8 bases at J; junction bases unmatched: 10. Per the germline V gene, CDR1 is MRHNA and CDR2 is SNTAGT. The CDR3 is 16 amino acids.

Only a few counts were recorded for this clone. This may arise from a read error, as a much more abundant clone is one base away. The DNA for the CDR3 is TGTGCCAGTAGTCAGGGACAGCGCCCGACCGGGGAGCTGTTTTTT. Encoded protein: CASSQGQRPTGELFF. J is TRBJ2-2 and V is TRBV19, with TRBD1 matching 7 bases. CDR3 size: 15 residues. Trimming at V came to 5 bases and at J to 5 bases, leaving 8 bases not matched to a gene. Germline V gene sequence: CDR1 LNHDA, CDR2 SQIVND (reference sequence).

This clone was recorded at least ten times. This chain connects TRBV15 to TRBJ2-1; possibly TRBD2 for D (6 bases). The V gene lost 8 bases and the J gene lost 2 bases, with 19 bases spanning the gap. Germline CDR1 reads LNHNV; CDR2 reads YYDKDF (reference sequence). The CDR3 consists of 16 residues. Here the CDR3 DNA reads TGTGCCACCGCCCGAGACGGGAGCACTGCCTACAATGAGCAGTTCTTC. Amino acid sequence: CATARDGSTAYNEQFF.

This clone was counted at least ten times. The chain carries TRBV28 and TRBJ1-1; 10 positions agree with TRBD1. Germline V gives CDR1 MDHEN, CDR2 SYDVKM. With 2 bases clipped from V and 3 bases from J, the junction kept 3 bases outside the gene matches. The CDR3 totals 15 residues. The CDR3 nucleotides are TGTGCCAGCAGTTTAGGGACAGGGGCGTACACTGAAGCTTTCTTT. It yields the protein CASSLGTGAYTEAFF.

Details on this clone: A single base separates this from a much larger clone, so it may be a read error. Other DNA sequences from this sample encode an identical CDR3 as well. The rearrangement joins TRBV5-6 to TRBJ1-2, with TRBD1 as a possible D gene (5 bases). The CDR3 covers 14 residues. Germline lookup yields CDR1 SGHDT and CDR2 YYEEEE. Trimming took off 4 bases at V and 8 bases at J, with 18 bases between the two ends. CDR3 sequence reads: CASSLEQGGYGYTF. DNA for the CDR3: TGTGCCAGCAGCCTTGAGCAGGGCGGCTACGGCTACACCTTC.

This clone has ten or more counts. The V and J genes are TRBV27 and TRBJ2-7, with 9 bases fitting TRBD2. V shed 2 bases, J shed 9 bases, and the junction held 5 bases outside the gene matches. CDR1 and CDR2 (germline): MNHEY, SMNVEV (reference sequence). The CDR3 totals 13 residues. CDR3 bases: TGTGCCAGCAGTTTAGCGGGGGGGGGGGGGCAGTACTTC. Its translation: CASSLAGGGGQYF.